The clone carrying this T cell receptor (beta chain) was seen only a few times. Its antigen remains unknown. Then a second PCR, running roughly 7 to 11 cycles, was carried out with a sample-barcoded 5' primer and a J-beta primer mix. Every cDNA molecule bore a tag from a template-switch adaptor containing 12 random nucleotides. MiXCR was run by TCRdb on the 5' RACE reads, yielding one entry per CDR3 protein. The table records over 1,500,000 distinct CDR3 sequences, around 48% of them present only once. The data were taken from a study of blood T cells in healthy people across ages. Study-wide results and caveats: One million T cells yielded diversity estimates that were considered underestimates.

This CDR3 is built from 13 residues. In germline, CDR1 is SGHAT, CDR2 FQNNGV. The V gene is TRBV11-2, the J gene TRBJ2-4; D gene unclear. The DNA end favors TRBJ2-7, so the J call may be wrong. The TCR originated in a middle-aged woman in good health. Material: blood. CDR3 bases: TGTGCCAGCAGCTTGGGGTGGAGCTCCGAGCAGTACTTC. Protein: CASSLGWSSEQYF.